Following are 6 T cell receptor beta chains from one sample sequenced in a study of immune evolution from preneoplasia to lung adenocarcinoma. Sequencing was performed with immunoSEQ multiplex PCR; in TCRdb, only in-frame clones are kept and a portion is missing. The sample includes 10,000 to 13,000 clones, more than 70% of them seen just once. Sequencing was carried out using FFPE minimally invasive lung adenocarcinoma tissue. These receptor sequences come from a person aged 65 to 85 with lung adenocarcinoma.

This clone was counted a few times. The V gene is TRBV7-8, the J gene TRBJ2-6, with D uncertain. The V gene's germline CDR1 is SGHVS and CDR2 FQNEAQ. V gave up 2 bases and J gave up 1 base, with 18 bases separating them. This CDR3 has 19 residues. The CDR3 protein is CASSLLLEVGFSGANVLTF. The CDR3 DNA reads as TGTGCCAGCAGCTTACTCCTTGAAGTGGGGTTTTCTGGGGCCAACGTCCTGACTTTC.

Here the CDR3 DNA reads TGTGCCAGCAGCTTTCTAGGGACTAGCGGGATCTACGAGCAGTACTTC. Its protein product is CASSFLGTSGIYEQYF. The chain uses TRBV11-2 and TRBJ2-7; 13 nucleotides line up with TRBD2. Germline V gives CDR1 SGHAT, CDR2 FQNNGV. The CDR3 consists of 16 residues. V dropped 3 bases and J dropped 3; count of bases not matched to a gene: 5.

The rearrangement uses TRBV25-1 and TRBJ2-7; no clear D gene. V dropped 6 bases and J dropped 8 bases, with 14 bases sitting between them. Germline V gene data show CDR1 as MGHDK and CDR2 as SYGVNS. The CDR3 is made up of 12 amino acids. The CDR3 sequence is CASSPPDRKQYF. In nucleotides, the CDR3 is TGTGCCAGCAGCCCCCCGGACCGAAAGCAGTACTTC.

The J gene is TRBJ2-3, the V gene TRBV2, with unresolved D. CDR1 and CDR2 from the germline V gene are SNHLY and FYNNEI. The CDR3 loop spans 11 amino acids. V shed 6 bases and J shed 5 bases, with 6 bases lying between them. CDR3 sequence: CASSPGDTQYF. CDR3 coding DNA: TGTGCCAGCAGCCCAGGAGATACGCAGTATTTT.

The chain carries TRBV21-1 and TRBJ2-2; no check of the table's D call, TRBD1, against the DNA was made. TRBV21-1 is annotated as a pseudogene. This CDR3 has 14 amino acids. This CDR3 is CATGDSPNTGELFF. CDR3 DNA sequence: TGTGCCACTGGGGACAGTCCGAACACCGGGGAGCTGTTTTTT.

There are a few counts of this clone. The rearrangement links TRBV2 to TRBJ2-7; 10 bases are shared with TRBD2. Germline assignment: CDR1 SNHLY and CDR2 FYNNEI. V trimming: 6 bases; J trimming: 3 bases; junction bases outside the gene matches: 8. The CDR3 contains 15 residues. CDR3 DNA sequence: TGTGCCAGCAGGGATTCTAGCGGGAGTCTCTACGAGCAGTACTTC. Encoded protein: CASRDSSGSLYEQYF.